The 26 T cell receptor beta chains below were found in one sample sequenced in a study of cytomegalovirus exposure and HLA in healthy donors. 13 Jbeta primers and 60 Vbeta primers were used for the PCR. TCRdb's copy holds only in-frame clones and misses some; the assay was immunoSEQ multiplex PCR. The sample holds about 160,000 clones, almost 80% seen once. Sequenced material: PBMCs. The receptors originated from a male donor in good health and CMV-seronegative.

The V and J genes are TRBV18 and TRBJ1-1; tentatively, D is TRBD1 (5 bases). The CDR3 has 15 residues. Germline CDR1 and CDR2: KGHSH and LQKENI. Trimming took off 0 bases at V and 4 bases at J, with 12 bases between the two ends. This chain's CDR3 is CASSPPQGIITEAFF. CDR3 DNA sequence: TGTGCCAGCTCACCACCCCAGGGTATAATCACTGAAGCTTTCTTT.

Notes on this clone: This sample includes further DNA sequences coding for the same CDR3. The V call is TRBV5-6, the J call TRBJ2-2, with 7 positions matching TRBD1. Unmatched junction bases numbered 0, after V lost 0 bases and J lost 4 bases. The CDR3 has 14 amino acids. Germline CDR1 is SGHDT and CDR2 is YYEEEE. The CDR3 bases are TGTGCCAGCAGCTTGGCAGGGGGCACCGGGGAGCTGTTTTTT. Translating it yields CASSLAGGTGELFF.

With respect to this clone: In the same sample, other DNA sequences code for this CDR3. The rearrangement joins TRBV2 to TRBJ2-2, with TRBD2 identical over 12 bases. Germline lookup yields CDR1 SNHLY and CDR2 FYNNEI. The CDR3 runs to 15 residues. Unmatched junction bases numbered 5, after V lost 4 bases and J lost 8 bases. The DNA for the CDR3 is TGTGCCAGCAGTGGTCTAGCGGGGGGGCCTGGGGAGCTGTTTTTT. Its translation is CASSGLAGGPGELFF.

The chain carries TRBV5-1 and TRBJ2-5, with a weak D call TRBD2 (6 bases). TRBJ2-7 matches the DNA end more closely, so the J call is doubtful. The CDR3 is 15 residues long. Per the germline V gene, CDR1 is SGHRS and CDR2 is YFSETQ. The CDR3 loop is CASSLGDGGSIEQYF. In nucleotides, the CDR3 is TGCGCCAGCAGCTTGGGGGACGGGGGTAGTATCGAGCAGTACTTC.

The rearrangement uses TRBV7-2 and TRBJ2-5; a possible D gene is TRBD1 (6 bases). CDR1 and CDR2 (germline): SGHTA, FQGNSA. The length of the CDR3 is 15 residues. Trimming stripped 6 bases from V and 2 bases from J, with 16 bases between. Here the CDR3 DNA reads TGTGCCAGCAGTCGGACGCTCGACAGGCAAGAGACCCAGTACTTC. It encodes CASSRTLDRQETQYF.

V usage is TRBV6-6 and J usage is TRBJ1-1, with D maybe TRBD1 (6 bases). Trimming removed 2 bases from V and 8 bases from J, with 6 bases in between. CDR1 is MNHNY, CDR2 SVGAGI, per germline (reference sequence). The CDR3 sequence is 11 residues long. CDR3: CASSYQGEAFF. The CDR3 coding sequence is TGTGCCAGCAGTTACCAGGGGGAAGCTTTCTTT.

V gene TRBV5-1 combines with J gene TRBJ2-1, with D maybe TRBD2 (6 bases). This CDR3 has 15 amino acids. Germline assignment: CDR1 SGHRS and CDR2 YFSETQ. The V gene lost 4 bases and the J gene lost 5 bases, with 16 bases spanning the gap. CDR3 in amino acids: CASSIADPRNNEQFF. CDR3 DNA: TGCGCCAGCAGCATAGCGGACCCGCGTAACAATGAGCAGTTCTTC.

This clone was counted once. The J gene is TRBJ2-5, the V gene TRBV11-1, with D possibly being TRBD1 (6 bases). Germline lookup yields CDR1 SGHAT and CDR2 FQDESV (reference sequence). V lost 5 bases and J 5 bases, leaving 21 bases between the germline ends. The CDR3 is made up of 16 amino acids. The DNA of the CDR3 is TGTGCCAGCAGCCCAGATCGCAGGGGCCAAACGGAGACCCAGTACTTC. The encoded protein is CASSPDRRGQTETQYF.

This chain uses TRBV6-4 with TRBJ2-1, with D possibly TRBD2 on 6 matching bases. V dropped 2 bases and J dropped 8 bases, with 16 bases sitting between them. This CDR3 has 15 residues. Germline assignment: CDR1 MRHNA and CDR2 SNTAGT. In DNA, the CDR3 is TGTGCCAGCAGTGACGAAGCGGGTCGGTACTATGAGCAGTTCTTC. This sequence encodes CASSDEAGRYYEQFF.

This rearrangement joins TRBV5-4 to TRBJ1-5; D gene unclear. The V gene lost 0 bases and the J gene lost 3 bases, with 4 bases spanning the gap. This CDR3 spans 13 amino acids. The germline V gene encodes CDR1 SGHNT and CDR2 YYREEE (reference sequence). CDR3 sequence: CASSLEPNQPQHF. As DNA, the CDR3 is TGTGCCAGCAGCTTGGAGCCCAATCAGCCCCAGCATTTT.

The CDR3 here is CASSSGTRDNEQFF. In DNA form, the CDR3 reads TGCGCCAGCAGCTCCGGGACACGAGACAATGAGCAGTTCTTC. This chain uses TRBV5-1 with TRBJ2-1; maybe TRBD1 (6 bases). Germline V CDR1 and CDR2: SGHRS, YFSETQ. V was pared by 3 bases and J by 5 bases, with 12 bases between. The CDR3 consists of 14 residues.

This clone has only one observation. This chain uses TRBV28 with TRBJ2-1; D may be TRBD2 (6 bases). The CDR3 contains 11 residues. Trimming stripped 6 bases from V and 9 bases from J, with 9 bases between. Germline CDR1 reads MDHEN; CDR2 reads SYDVKM. The CDR3 sequence: CASRGGFEQFF. The CDR3 DNA follows: TGTGCCAGCAGGGGGGGTTTTGAGCAGTTCTTC.

This clone was counted a few times. The chain is built from TRBV6-1 and TRBJ2-3, with D perhaps TRBD1 (6 bases). CDR1 is MNHNS, CDR2 SASEGT, per germline. V was cut by 1 base and J by 1 base, with 12 bases left in between. The CDR3 has 16 residues. The DNA for the CDR3 is TGTGCCAGCAGTGAAGTCACAGGGATGGGCACAGATACGCAGTATTTT. Translating it yields CASSEVTGMGTDTQYF.

This chain links TRBV9 with TRBJ2-1; possible D gene TRBD2, 6 bases. V lost 3 bases and J 2 bases, leaving 15 bases between the germline ends. The CDR3 covers 16 residues. CDR1 SGDLS and CDR2 YYNGEE come from the germline V gene. The CDR3 sequence: CASSERGLVTYNEQFF. The DNA of the CDR3 is TGTGCCAGCAGCGAGAGGGGACTGGTTACCTACAATGAGCAGTTCTTC.

This clone occurred once. This sequence joins TRBV2 and TRBJ2-5, with 9 bases fitting TRBD2. The trim removed 9 bases at V and 3 bases at J, leaving 14 bases unmatched. From germline, CDR1 is SNHLY and CDR2 FYNNEI. The CDR3 runs 16 residues. This CDR3 is CASKAWGLAGEETQYF. The DNA of the CDR3 is TGTGCCAGTAAAGCGTGGGGACTAGCAGGGGAAGAGACCCAGTACTTC.

The J gene is TRBJ1-1, the V gene TRBV9; D ambiguous. Germline V CDR1 and CDR2: SGDLS, YYNGEE. This CDR3 is built from 15 residues. Trimming removed 0 bases at V and 2 bases at J, with 11 bases between. CDR3 nucleotides: TGTGCCAGCAGCGTAGGACGGGTGGCCAACACTGAAGCTTTCTTT. It yields the protein CASSVGRVANTEAFF.

The rearrangement uses TRBV28 and TRBJ1-6; possible D gene TRBD1, 6 bases. There are 15 residues in the CDR3. Germline CDR1 and CDR2: MDHEN and SYDVKM. The V end was cut by 6 bases, the J end by 7 bases, with 16 bases between. This CDR3 is CASRLTGFSNSPLHF. DNA of the CDR3: TGTGCCAGCAGGTTGACAGGTTTTAGCAATTCACCCCTCCACTTT.

This clone was picked up one time. J is TRBJ2-2 and V is TRBV28, with D uncertain. V was cut by 1 base and J by 8 bases, with 5 bases left in between. Germline CDR1 and CDR2: MDHEN and SYDVKM. The CDR3 totals 12 residues. CDR3 DNA: TGTGCCAGCAGTTTATTGGAGGGGGAGCTGTTTTTT. This encodes CASSLLEGELFF.

CDR3 sequence: CSVEPGVYEQFF. In DNA form, the CDR3 reads TGCAGCGTTGAACCAGGGGTCTATGAGCAGTTCTTC. V is TRBV29-1 and J is TRBJ2-1; TRBD1 is a possible D gene (6 bases). Germline values: CDR1 SQVTM, CDR2 ANQGSEA. The CDR3 has 12 residues. The V gene lost 2 bases and the J gene lost 8 bases, with 10 bases spanning the gap.

This chain connects TRBV6-5 to TRBJ1-1, with D possibly being TRBD1 (5 bases). The CDR3 runs to 13 residues. Per germline, CDR1 MNHEY and CDR2 SVGAGI. The V end lost 3 bases, the J end lost 3 bases, and 8 bases lay between the germline ends. The CDR3 sequence: CASSYETDTEAFF. Written as DNA, the CDR3 is TGTGCCAGCAGTTATGAGACAGACACTGAAGCTTTCTTT.

The genes are TRBV2 and TRBJ2-7; D is possibly TRBD2 (6 bases). The V and J ends lost 1 base and 0 bases respectively, with 16 bases between them. The CDR3 runs to 17 residues. Germline V lookup: CDR1 SNHLY, CDR2 FYNNEI. CDR3 sequence (DNA): TGTGCCAGCAGTGAAGGTCCTTCCGGAGGGAGCTCCTACGAGCAGTACTTC. The encoded protein is CASSEGPSGGSSYEQYF.

The V gene is TRBV11-2, the J gene TRBJ2-3, with D possibly TRBD2 on 5 matching bases. Trimming shortened V by 0 bases and J by 2 bases, and 15 bases separated the two germline ends. Looked up from germline, CDR1 is SGHAT and CDR2 is FQNNGV. The CDR3 contains 17 residues. The CDR3 here is CASSLDTRAYDTDTQYF. The CDR3 DNA is TGTGCCAGCAGCTTAGATACTAGGGCCTACGACACAGATACGCAGTATTTT.

This chain uses TRBV7-2 with TRBJ1-1; D is perhaps TRBD1 (6 bases). CDR1 and CDR2 (germline): SGHTA, FQGNSA. CDR3 size: 13 residues. The V and J ends lost 1 base and 8 bases respectively, with 11 bases between them. CDR3: CASSLVRQGEAFF. CDR3 bases: TGTGCCAGCAGCTTAGTGAGGCAGGGGGAAGCTTTCTTT.

J is TRBJ1-2 and V is TRBV6-6, with TRBD1 identical over 10 bases. Germline CDR1 reads MNHNY; CDR2 reads SVGAGI (reference sequence). Germline trimming cut 10 bases from V and 1 base from J; bases unmatched to any gene: 12. This CDR3 is 16 amino acids long. Here the CDR3 reads CAIRGDRGLRNYGYTF. The DNA of the CDR3 is TGTGCCATTAGGGGGGACAGGGGACTCCGTAACTATGGCTACACCTTC.

The chain uses TRBV27 and TRBJ1-6, with 10 bases that match TRBD1. V lost 2 bases to trimming and J lost 6 bases; unmatched junction nucleotides: 7. The CDR3 has 17 residues. Germline CDR1 and CDR2: MNHEY and SMNVEV (reference sequence). CDR3 amino acids: CASSLEPGQGLNSPLHF. The CDR3 coding sequence is TGTGCCAGCAGTTTAGAGCCGGGACAGGGGCTTAATTCACCCCTCCACTTT.

This clone has just a few counts. The V call is TRBV11-2, the J call TRBJ2-2; TRBD2 aligns across 9 bases. This CDR3 region has 17 residues. V trimming: 1 base; J trimming: 1 base; junction bases outside the gene matches: 4. Germline-derived CDR1 and CDR2 are SGHAT and FQNNGV. The CDR3 loop is CASSLASSGMNTGELFF. The DNA of the CDR3 is TGTGCCAGCAGCTTAGCCTCTAGCGGGATGAACACCGGGGAGCTGTTTTTT. Drawing the rest from reference TRBV11-2 and TRBJ2-2, the complete variable domain is EAGVAQSPRYKIIEKRQSVAFWCNPISGHATLYWYQQILGQGPKLLIQFQNNGVVDDSQLPKDRFSAERLKGVDSTLKIQPAKLEDSAVYLCASSLASSGMNTGELFFGEGSRLTVL.